The rows below give T cell receptor beta chains drawn from one sample of a study of T cells in Graves' hyperthyroidism and ophthalmopathy. Each CDR3 protein is one row after TCRdb ran MiXCR on the multiplex PCR reads. The sample has 650,000 to 800,000 distinct CDR3 sequences; about 45% are singletons. The sample taken for sequencing was peripheral blood or thyroid tissue (not recorded which). All receptors derive from an adult man with Graves' disease, either hyperthyroidism or ophthalmopathy (not recorded which). The CDR3 runs from the conserved cysteine through the conserved F or W. Each record gives: J gene, V gene, D gene, clone size, CDR3 DNA, CDR3 protein. A D gene is named only where the DNA matches it firmly. Where a row states a size, it is once, few, many or the class of an expanded clone; other rows omit it.

j_gene: TRBJ1-5; v_gene: TRBV12-3/TRBV12-4; d_gene: -; abundance: few; CDR3nt: TGTGCCAGCAGTTTATTCCATTCAGATCAGCCCCAGCATTTT; CDR3aa: CASSLFHSDQPQHF
j_gene: TRBJ1-6; v_gene: TRBV6-6; d_gene: -; abundance: few; CDR3nt: TGTGCCAGCAGTTACGAACAGTATAATTCACCCCTCCACTTT; CDR3aa: CASSYEQYNSPLHF
j_gene: TRBJ1-2; v_gene: TRBV20-1; d_gene: -; abundance: -; CDR3nt: TGCAGTGCTAGAGATCGAGGGCAGGGGACGTATTCTAACTATGGCTACACCTTC; CDR3aa: CSARDRGQGTYSNYGYTF
j_gene: TRBJ1-3; v_gene: TRBV20-1; d_gene: -; abundance: few; CDR3nt: TGCAGTGCCAGGGATAATGGAAACACCATATATTTT; CDR3aa: CSARDNGNTIYF
j_gene: TRBJ1-2; v_gene: TRBV24-1; d_gene: TRBD1; abundance: many; CDR3nt: TGTGCCACCAGTGACCGTCGACAGGGAGCATTACTTTATGGCTACACCTTC; CDR3aa: CATSDRRQGALLYGYTF
j_gene: TRBJ1-5; v_gene: TRBV12-3/TRBV12-4; d_gene: -; abundance: -; CDR3nt: TGTGCCAGCAGTTTAAGTATTCAGCCCCAGCATTTT; CDR3aa: CASSLSIQPQHF
j_gene: TRBJ1-1; v_gene: TRBV7-6; d_gene: -; abundance: many; CDR3nt: TGTGCCAGCAGCTTAGACCCAGGAACGAACACTGAAGCTTTCTTT; CDR3aa: CASSLDPGTNTEAFF
j_gene: TRBJ2-7; v_gene: TRBV20-1; d_gene: -; abundance: few; CDR3nt: TGCAGTGCTAGGGACGAGGCAGAACACTACGAGCAGTACTTC; CDR3aa: CSARDEAEHYEQYF
j_gene: TRBJ1-1; v_gene: TRBV2; d_gene: -; abundance: -; CDR3nt: TGTGCCAGCAGAAGTACAGGGAGGTCTGAAGCTTTCTTT; CDR3aa: CASRSTGRSEAFF
j_gene: TRBJ2-2; v_gene: TRBV12-3/TRBV12-4; d_gene: TRBD1; abundance: few; CDR3nt: TGTGCCAGCAGTTGGGGACAGGCTGGCACCGGGGAGCTGTTTTTT; CDR3aa: CASSWGQAGTGELFF
j_gene: TRBJ2-7; v_gene: TRBV7-2; d_gene: TRBD2; abundance: many; CDR3nt: TGTGCCAGCAGCTTCGGGACTAGCGGCACCTACGAGCAGTACTTC; CDR3aa: CASSFGTSGTYEQYF
j_gene: TRBJ2-7; v_gene: TRBV7-9; d_gene: -; abundance: many; CDR3nt: TGTGCCAGCAGCTCGGGACCGGGCGAGCAGTACTTC; CDR3aa: CASSSGPGEQYF
j_gene: TRBJ2-7; v_gene: TRBV11-3; d_gene: TRBD2; abundance: -; CDR3nt: TGTGCCAGCAGCTTAGAGGGGGTAGGGGTACTAGCGGGAGTCGGGCAGTACTTC; CDR3aa: CASSLEGVGVLAGVGQYF
j_gene: TRBJ1-5; v_gene: TRBV12-3/TRBV12-4; d_gene: -; abundance: -; CDR3nt: TGTGCCAGCAGTTTATGGCAGGGCCGTGGCAATCAGCCCCAGCATTTT; CDR3aa: CASSLWQGRGNQPQHF
j_gene: TRBJ1-1; v_gene: TRBV12-3/TRBV12-4; d_gene: -; abundance: -; CDR3nt: TGTGCCAGCAGTTTTTCGGGAGAGCGGGCTTTCTTT; CDR3aa: CASSFSGERAFF